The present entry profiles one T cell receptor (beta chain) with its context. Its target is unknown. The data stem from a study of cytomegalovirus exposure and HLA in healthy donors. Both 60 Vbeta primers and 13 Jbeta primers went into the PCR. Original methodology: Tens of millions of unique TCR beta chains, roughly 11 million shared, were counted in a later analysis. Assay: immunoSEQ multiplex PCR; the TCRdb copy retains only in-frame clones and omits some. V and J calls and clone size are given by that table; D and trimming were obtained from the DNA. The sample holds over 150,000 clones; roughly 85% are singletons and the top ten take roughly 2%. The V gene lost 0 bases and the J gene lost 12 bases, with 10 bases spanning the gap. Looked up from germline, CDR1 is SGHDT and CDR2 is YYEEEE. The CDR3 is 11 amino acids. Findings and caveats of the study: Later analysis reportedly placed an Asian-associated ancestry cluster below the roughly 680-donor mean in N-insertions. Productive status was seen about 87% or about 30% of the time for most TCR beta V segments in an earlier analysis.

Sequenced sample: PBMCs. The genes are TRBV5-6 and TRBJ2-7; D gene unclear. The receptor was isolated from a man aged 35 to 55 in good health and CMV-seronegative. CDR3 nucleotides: TGTGCCAGCAGCTTGGGAAGGAGTAGGTACTTC. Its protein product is CASSLGRSRYF.